This TCR beta chain was profiled in a study of T cell responses to AZD1222 COVID-19 vaccine. The study's findings and limits: Only after the peak T cell response were repertoires sampled. Baseline serology detected seropositivity in only six or seven AZD1222 recipients. Spike as a whole was targeted by vaccine-associated CD4 TCRs, dominant at 160-218 and 743-854.

Of note for this clone: Antigen: not known.

Germline V gives CDR1 GTSNPN, CDR2 SVGIG (reference sequence). Trimming took 0 bases from V and 8 from J, leaving 16 bases between them. The CDR3 has 14 residues. The repertoire was sequenced with immunoSEQ multiplex PCR; TCRdb's copy has only in-frame clones and lacks some. The sample has tens of thousands of clones, about nine tenths seen once. The sequence came from an adult in good health. The rearrangement uses TRBV30 and TRBJ1-2, with D tentatively TRBD1 (5 bases). The specimen comprised peripheral blood, sampled on day 0 of AZD1222 vaccination. The CDR3 spells CAWSVDTDGGGYTF. The CDR3, as DNA: TGTGCCTGGAGTGTAGATACGGACGGGGGAGGCTACACCTTC.